Sequencing of this T cell receptor beta chain was carried out in a study of beta chain features in type 1 diabetes. Study as a whole: In age, gender and cell yields, patients were similar to healthy donors.

Each sorted population was over 95% pure. This CDR3 has 11 residues. Germline loops: CDR1 SGDLS, CDR2 YYNGEE. The V and J ends lost 8 bases and 6 bases, in that order; junction bases with no gene match: 3. In its sample, this clone was seen a few times. Isolated RNA was reverse transcribed in full, so expressed TCRB transcripts were sequenced. An average about 3.6 million reads came from naive, central memory and regulatory T cell samples. Clones were sequenced by immunoSEQ multiplex PCR, and TCRdb holds only the in-frame ones, with some missing. The sample yields some 150,000 clones, 8.5% to 12% seen once.

The TCR originated in a young man in good health. This chain connects TRBV9 to TRBJ1-2, with TRBD1 matching over 8 bases. The sequencing sample was made of naive CD4+ T cells from blood. The CDR3 is CASQGAHGYTF. The CDR3 DNA reads TGTGCCAGTCAGGGGGCCCATGGCTACACCTTC.